This is a list of T cell receptor beta chains from one sample in a study of T cell repertoires in ileal Crohn's disease. Clones were sequenced by immunoSEQ multiplex PCR, and TCRdb holds only the in-frame ones, with some missing. The table has approximately 27,000 clones, 80% to 90% seen once. Sequencing used ileal tissue. Source of these receptors: an adult with Crohn's disease. Both conserved end residues are part of each CDR3. A D gene is named only where the DNA matches it firmly. Not all rows give a size; the values are once, few, many and, for expanded clones, a class.

>NA|TRBJ2-2|TRBD1|TRBV2
TGTGCCAGCATGACAGGGTCGGGCACCGGGGAGCTGTTTTTT
CASMTGSGTGELFF
>NA|TRBJ2-5|TRBD1|TRBV2
TGTGCCAGCAGACGGGACAGGGCAGAGACCCAGTACTTC
CASRRDRAETQYF
>few|TRBJ1-1|NA|TRBV21-1
TGTGCCAGCAGCAGGCGACAGGGGGCCAGCGCTGAAGCTTTCTTT
CASSRRQGASAEAFF
>once|TRBJ2-2|TRBD2|TRBV19
TGTGCCAGTAGTGCTCTCCCTGGCGGGGGGCTCACCGGGGAGCTGTTTTTT
CASSALPGGGLTGELFF
>NA|TRBJ1-1|NA|TRBV11-3
TGTGCCAGCAGCTGGGGAGGGGATCGCACTGAAGCTTTCTTT
CASSWGGDRTEAFF
>once|TRBJ1-1|NA|TRBV4-1
TGCGCCAGCAGCCCCGGCGGAGGTACGAACACTGAAGCTTTCTTT
CASSPGGGTNTEAFF
>once|TRBJ2-1|TRBD2|TRBV6-1
TGTGCCAGCAGTGAACAGGCGGGGGGGTACAATGAGCAGTTCTTC
CASSEQAGGYNEQFF
>NA|TRBJ2-5|TRBD2|TRBV7-6
TGTGCCAGCAGCCCATGGGCTAGCGGGGTGGAGACCCAGTACTTC
CASSPWASGVETQYF
>NA|TRBJ1-4|TRBD1|TRBV9
TGTGCCAGCAGCGCAACAGGGGGCGGGTTGAGTGAAAAACTGTTTTTT
CASSATGGGLSEKLFF
>NA|TRBJ1-2|NA|TRBV4-2
TGTGCCAGCAGCCTTTCACCGAGTTCAGGTGGCTACACCTTC
CASSLSPSSGGYTF
>once|TRBJ1-4|NA|TRBV30
TGTGCCTTAGGGAGGATTACAACTAATGAAAAACTGTTTTTT
CALGRITTNEKLFF
>NA|TRBJ1-2|TRBD1|TRBV11-2
TGTGCCAGCAGCCCGATAGGGGGCAGAAGGAACTATGGCTACACCTTC
CASSPIGGRRNYGYTF
>NA|TRBJ1-1|TRBD1|TRBV20-1
TGCAGTGCCAGCCGGGACAGGGCTCCTTTCTTT
CSASRDRAPFF
>NA|TRBJ2-3|TRBD2|TRBV7-2
TGTGCCAGCAACTTGCTGAGCGGGGGGGCATCAGATACGCAGTATTTT
CASNLLSGGASDTQYF
>NA|TRBJ1-2|NA|TRBV5-1
TGCGCCAGCGGTCGGCAGGGAACTCTAGGCTACACCTTC
CASGRQGTLGYTF
>NA|TRBJ2-7|NA|TRBV7-9
TGTGCCAGCAGCCGAAAAGGGGCGTTTGGGTACGAGCAGTACTTC
CASSRKGAFGYEQYF
>NA|TRBJ1-6|NA|TRBV27
TGTGCCAGCAGTGGGTTTGGGGCGCACGGCTATAATTCACCCCTCCACTTT
CASSGFGAHGYNSPLHF
>once|TRBJ1-4|NA|TRBV6-6
TGTGCCAGCAGTTACCCGCCGGGGGAAAAACTGTTTTTT
CASSYPPGEKLFF
>NA|TRBJ2-1|NA|TRBV6-6
TGTGCCAGCAGTTCCGGGGGTACCTACAATGAGCAGTTCTTC
CASSSGGTYNEQFF
>NA|TRBJ2-1|TRBD2|TRBV5-1
TGCGCCAGCAGCTCGATTTTTGGACTAGCGGGGGGCCGTATTACTAATGAGCAGTTCTTC
CASSSIFGLAGGRITNEQFF
>NA|TRBJ1-2|TRBD1|TRBV13
TGTGCCAGCAGCTTTGCCAGGGGGCCCTTTAACTATGGCTACACCTTC
CASSFARGPFNYGYTF
>NA|TRBJ2-3|TRBD2|TRBV10-3
TGTGCCATTCGGGGGGCGGGGGGAAGCACAGATACGCAGTATTTT
CAIRGAGGSTDTQYF
>NA|TRBJ2-3|TRBD1|TRBV2
TGTGCCAGCCCCGACAGGGCAGATACGCAGTATTTT
CASPDRADTQYF
>NA|TRBJ1-2|TRBD1|TRBV30
TGTGCCTGGAGTGCTGGACAGGGCTATGGCTACACCTTC
CAWSAGQGYGYTF
>NA|TRBJ1-6|NA|TRBV5-4
TGTGCCAGCAGCTGGACCGGGGGGAGGAATTCACCCCTCCACTTT
CASSWTGGRNSPLHF
>NA|TRBJ1-2|NA|TRBV5-6
TGTGCCAGCAGCTTTTGGCAGGGGAATATAGATGGCTACACCTTC
CASSFWQGNIDGYTF
>NA|TRBJ1-1|NA|TRBV6-5
TGTGCCAGCAGTAATCGGCCGGCGGCTGAAGCTTTCTTT
CASSNRPAAEAFF
>NA|TRBJ2-5|TRBD2|TRBV5-1
TGCGCCAGCAGCTCAGGACTAGCAGCGGAGACCCAGTACTTC
CASSSGLAAETQYF
>NA|TRBJ2-2|TRBD2|TRBV5-1
TGCGCCAGCAGAAGGGCTAGCGGGGATAGAACCGGGGAGCTGTTTTTT
CASRRASGDRTGELFF
>NA|TRBJ1-6|NA|TRBV6-5
TGTGCCAGCAGTCGGGAGGGGTCCTATAATTCACCCCTCCACTTT
CASSREGSYNSPLHF
>NA|TRBJ2-5|TRBD2|TRBV5-1
TGCGCCAGCAGCTTGGGGCGGGGGGCCAAAGAGACCCAGTACTTC
CASSLGRGAKETQYF
>NA|TRBJ2-2|TRBD1|TRBV6-1
TGTGCCAGCAGAACGGACAGGGGAGTGACCGGGGAGCTGTTTTTT
CASRTDRGVTGELFF
>NA|TRBJ1-1|NA|TRBV19
TGTGCCAGTAGTCAACAGGTGAACACTGAAGCTTTCTTT
CASSQQVNTEAFF
>NA|TRBJ1-1|TRBD1|TRBV5-1
TGCGCCAGCAGCGACCAGGGGGGTAGGACTGAAGCTTTCTTT
CASSDQGGRTEAFF
>NA|TRBJ2-6|TRBD1|TRBV19
TGTGCCAGTAGAGATACAGGGGGACCTCCGGGTGGGGCCAACGTCCTGACTTTC
CASRDTGGPPGGANVLTF
>NA|TRBJ2-1|NA|TRBV7-2
TGTGCCAGCCGGCCGCGGGGCGACAATGAGCAGTTCTTC
CASRPRGDNEQFF
>NA|TRBJ1-2|NA|TRBV2
TGTGCCAGCAGTGCGGCGGGGGCGGGTTATGGCTACACCTTC
CASSAAGAGYGYTF
>NA|TRBJ2-7|TRBD1|TRBV19
TGTGCCAGTAGGAACTGGACAGGGACCCACGAGCAGTACTTC
CASRNWTGTHEQYF
>NA|TRBJ2-3|TRBD2|TRBV5-6
TGTGCCAGCAGCTCCCGACTAGCGGGGAACACAGATACGCAGTATTTT
CASSSRLAGNTDTQYF
>NA|TRBJ2-3|NA|TRBV7-2
TGTGCCAGCAGCGAACAGGCCGATACGCAGTATTTT
CASSEQADTQYF
>once|TRBJ1-2|TRBD1|TRBV6-5
TGTGCCAGCAGTCGTCCCGGGACAGGGAGCTATGGCTACACCTTC
CASSRPGTGSYGYTF
>NA|TRBJ1-1|NA|TRBV19
TGTGCCAGTAGTATAGGGGGGCACTTTGAAGCTTTCTTT
CASSIGGHFEAFF
>NA|TRBJ2-7|NA|TRBV4-1
TGCGCCAGCAGCCAAGATCGGACACTGGCCTACGAGCAGTACTTC
CASSQDRTLAYEQYF
>NA|TRBJ1-1|NA|TRBV5-6
TGTGCCAGCAGCTACACAGGGAGGGAGGACACTGAAGCTTTCTTT
CASSYTGREDTEAFF
>NA|TRBJ2-1|TRBD2|TRBV10-3
TGTGCCACACTAACCCAGCGGGGTGAGCAGTTCTTC
CATLTQRGEQFF
>NA|TRBJ1-6|NA|TRBV5-1
TGCGCCAGCAGCTTGGAGGGCAGGGGTTCACCCCTCCACTTT
CASSLEGRGSPLHF
>NA|TRBJ1-1|NA|TRBV5-1
TGCGCCAGCACCCCCCTGGACAGAGCCCACACTGAAGCTTTCTTT
CASTPLDRAHTEAFF
>NA|TRBJ2-2|NA|TRBV5-1
TGCGCCAGCAGCCTGGGACACTCGAACACCGGGGAGCTGTTTTTT
CASSLGHSNTGELFF